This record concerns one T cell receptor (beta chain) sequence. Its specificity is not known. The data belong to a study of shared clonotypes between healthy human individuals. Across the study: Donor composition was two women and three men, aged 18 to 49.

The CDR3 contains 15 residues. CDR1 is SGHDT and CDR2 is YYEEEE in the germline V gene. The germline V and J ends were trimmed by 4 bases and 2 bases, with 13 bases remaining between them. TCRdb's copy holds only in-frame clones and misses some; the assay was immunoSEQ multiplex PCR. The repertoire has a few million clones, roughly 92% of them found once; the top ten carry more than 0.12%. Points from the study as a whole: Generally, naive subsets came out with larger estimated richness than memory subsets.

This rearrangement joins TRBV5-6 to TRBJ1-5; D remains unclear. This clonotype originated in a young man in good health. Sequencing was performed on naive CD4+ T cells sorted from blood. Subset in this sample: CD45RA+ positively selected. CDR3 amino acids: CASSPKSKRNQPQHF. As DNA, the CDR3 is TGTGCCAGCAGCCCTAAGAGTAAACGCAATCAGCCCCAGCATTTT.